The rows below give T cell receptor beta chains drawn from one sample of a study of naive and memory T cell subsets. MiXCR was run by TCRdb on the UMI-ligation and nested PCR reads, yielding one entry per CDR3 protein. Of some 150,000 distinct CDR3 sequences listed, about a sixth are singletons. The sample taken for sequencing was naive CD4+ T cells from blood. Receptor source: a human donor in good health. Both conserved end residues are part of each CDR3. Each record gives: J gene, clone size, V gene, D gene, CDR3 protein, CDR3 DNA. The D gene is left open where the match is weak. Expanded clones are given a class, and other clones once, few, many or no size at all.

J gene: TRBJ2-5; clone size: few; V gene: TRBV10-1; D gene: TRBD2; CDR3 protein: CASSDRGLAETQYF; CDR3 DNA: TGCGCCAGCAGTGATCGCGGACTAGCGGAGACCCAGTACTTC
J gene: TRBJ2-7; clone size: few; V gene: TRBV6-5; D gene: NA; CDR3 protein: CASSLGRTYEQYF; CDR3 DNA: TGTGCCAGCAGTTTGGGCAGGACCTACGAGCAGTACTTC
J gene: TRBJ1-2; clone size: NA; V gene: TRBV11-1; D gene: NA; CDR3 protein: CASTRDGNYGYTF; CDR3 DNA: TGTGCCAGCACCAGGGACGGTAACTATGGCTACACCTTC
J gene: TRBJ1-4; clone size: NA; V gene: TRBV11-2; D gene: NA; CDR3 protein: CASSRTGGQARGANEKLFF; CDR3 DNA: TGTGCCAGCAGCCGGACGGGTGGGCAGGCAAGGGGAGCTAATGAAAAACTGTTTTTT
J gene: TRBJ2-2; clone size: few; V gene: TRBV7-9; D gene: NA; CDR3 protein: CASSFQIGGSGELFF; CDR3 DNA: TGTGCCAGCAGCTTTCAGATCGGGGGATCCGGGGAGCTGTTTTTT
J gene: TRBJ2-1; clone size: few; V gene: TRBV11-3; D gene: TRBD2; CDR3 protein: CASSLDQTSGYNEQFF; CDR3 DNA: TGTGCCAGCAGCTTAGACCAGACTAGCGGATACAATGAGCAGTTCTTC
J gene: TRBJ2-5; clone size: NA; V gene: TRBV28; D gene: NA; CDR3 protein: CASSSAGWGGTALEETQYF; CDR3 DNA: TGTGCCAGCAGTTCCGCGGGATGGGGCGGGACAGCGTTAGAAGAGACCCAGTACTTC
J gene: TRBJ1-1; clone size: NA; V gene: TRBV20-1; D gene: TRBD1; CDR3 protein: CSANFRDRGETEAFF; CDR3 DNA: TGCAGTGCTAATTTCCGGGACAGGGGTGAAACTGAAGCTTTCTTT
J gene: TRBJ2-3; clone size: few; V gene: TRBV28; D gene: TRBD1; CDR3 protein: CASSPDRVQADTQYF; CDR3 DNA: TGTGCCAGCAGTCCGGACAGGGTACAGGCAGATACGCAGTATTTT
J gene: TRBJ2-5; clone size: many; V gene: TRBV28; D gene: NA; CDR3 protein: CASSLVGPQETQYF; CDR3 DNA: TGTGCCAGCAGTTTGGTAGGTCCTCAAGAGACCCAGTACTTC
J gene: TRBJ2-2; clone size: few; V gene: TRBV12-3/TRBV12-4; D gene: NA; CDR3 protein: CASSLGPPGELFF; CDR3 DNA: TGTGCCAGCAGTTTAGGGCCCCCCGGGGAGCTGTTTTTT
J gene: TRBJ1-1; clone size: few; V gene: TRBV10-3; D gene: NA; CDR3 protein: CAIGSGTRGTEAFF; CDR3 DNA: TGTGCCATCGGGTCCGGGACTAGAGGCACTGAAGCTTTCTTT